Presented here are 25 T cell receptor beta chains from one specimen sequenced in a study of CD8 T cells in ankylosing spondylitis. TCRdb analysed the 5' RACE reads with MiXCR anew, one entry per CDR3 protein. The sample yields about 360,000 distinct CDR3 sequences, approximately 15% seen once. Input material: blood, either unsorted or a sorted T cell fraction (not recorded which). The receptors shown here come from a male donor with ankylosing spondylitis or in good health (not recorded which).

V and J are TRBV25-1 and TRBJ2-3; TRBD1 aligns across 9 bases. V was clipped by 11 bases and J by 2 bases; unmatched bases: 11. This CDR3 contains 15 residues. Germline CDR1 MGHDK, CDR2 SYGVNS. DNA of the CDR3: TGTGCCGCAAGATCCGGGACAGGGTTCACAGATACGCAGTATTTT. This sequence encodes CAARSGTGFTDTQYF.

This sequence joins TRBV6-5 and TRBJ2-7; 9 bases are a match to TRBD1. Germline lookup yields CDR1 MNHEY and CDR2 SVGAGI. This CDR3 contains 14 residues. J was trimmed by 5 bases and V by 0 bases; bases with no gene match: 2. The CDR3: CASSYSWDRDEQYF. The CDR3, as DNA: TGTGCCAGCAGTTACTCCTGGGACAGGGACGAGCAGTACTTC.

This clonotype was counted between two and nine times. This chain uses TRBV10-3 with TRBJ2-7; a weak D match, TRBD1 (6 bases). Trimming stripped 6 bases from V and 0 bases from J, with 12 bases between. CDR1 and CDR2 from the germline V gene are ENHRY and SYGVKD. This CDR3 spans 14 amino acids. The CDR3 DNA reads TGTGCCATCAGATTGACAGGAGACTCCTACGAGCAGTACTTC. This codes for CAIRLTGDSYEQYF.

The gene calls are TRBV10-3 and TRBJ2-5; unclear D gene. The CDR3 covers 15 residues. Germline-derived CDR1 and CDR2 are ENHRY and SYGVKD. Between the trimmed V and J ends, which lost 0 bases and 2 bases, there was a span of 10 bases. In nucleotides, the CDR3 is TGTGCCATCAGTGAGTCGAAAATCCCGCAAGAGACCCAGTACTTC. This sequence encodes CAISESKIPQETQYF.

This clonotype was counted a few times. The chain is built from TRBV11-3 and TRBJ2-7; the D call may be TRBD1 or TRBD2 (6 bases each). The CDR3 contains 16 residues. V was cut by 0 bases and J by 4 bases, with 16 bases left in between. Germline values: CDR1 SGHNT, CDR2 YENEEA. CDR3 sequence reads: CASSLEIGGGTYEQYF. In DNA, the CDR3 is TGTGCCAGCAGCTTAGAGATAGGAGGGGGAACTTACGAGCAGTACTTC. The variable domain in full, completed from reference TRBV11-3 and TRBJ2-7, reads EAGVVQSPRYKIIEKKQPVAFWCNPISGHNTLYWYLQNLGQGPELLIRYENEEAVDDSQLPKDRFSAERLKGVDSTLKIQPAELGDSAVYLCASSLEIGGGTYEQYFGPGTRLTVT.

The chain recombines TRBV14 with TRBJ2-3, with a possible D match to TRBD1 (6 bases). V gave up 4 bases and J gave up 1 base, with 9 bases separating them. Germline lookup yields CDR1 SGHDN and CDR2 FVKESK. This CDR3 is built from 14 residues. In nucleotides, the CDR3 is TGTGCCAGCAGCCCTTGGACAGGCACAGATACGCAGTATTTT. Residues: CASSPWTGTDTQYF.

The V call is TRBV12-3 or TRBV12-4, the J call TRBJ1-1; 12 positions match TRBD1. CDR3 size: 14 residues. Losses at the gene ends were 6 bases for V and 5 bases for J; bases not matched to a gene: 4. The CDR3 DNA follows: TGTGCCAGCAGACCGGGACAGGGGGCTACTGAAGCTTTCTTT. Translation: CASRPGQGATEAFF.

A few counts support this clonotype. The chain links TRBV5-1 to TRBJ2-2, with D tentatively TRBD2 (6 bases). V shed 4 bases and J shed 0 bases, with 22 bases lying between them. CDR3 length: 19 amino acids. Germline V gene lookup returns CDR1 SGHRS and CDR2 YFSETQ. The CDR3 is CASSPLGGVYTTNTGELFF. Here the CDR3 DNA reads TGCGCCAGCAGCCCTCTTGGAGGGGTCTATACCACGAACACCGGGGAGCTGTTTTTT.

This clonotype has a handful of counts. The V gene is TRBV7-8, the J gene TRBJ2-3; D may be TRBD2 (6 bases). The CDR3 loop spans 16 amino acids. Germline V gene sequence: CDR1 SGHVS, CDR2 FQNEAQ. V dropped 3 bases and J dropped 0 bases, with 13 bases sitting between them. The CDR3 spells CASSFLGTLSTDTQYF. Written as DNA, the CDR3 is TGTGCCAGCAGCTTCCTCGGGACTTTGAGCACAGATACGCAGTATTTT.

This clonotype was counted a few times. The chain recombines TRBV7-9 with TRBJ1-4, with D perhaps matching TRBD1 (5 bases). This CDR3 region has 14 residues. Per the germline V gene, CDR1 is SEHNR and CDR2 is FQNEAQ (reference sequence). Trimming stripped 5 bases from V and 8 bases from J, with 15 bases between. The CDR3 sequence: CASSGVTRGEKLFF. CDR3 bases: TGTGCCAGCAGCGGAGTTACAAGGGGAGAAAAACTGTTTTTT.

The V call is TRBV6-5, the J call TRBJ2-2; 8 bases align to TRBD2. V lost 2 bases, J lost 10 bases, and 21 bases stayed unmatched. In germline, CDR1 is MNHEY, CDR2 SVGAGI. CDR3 length: 19 residues. CDR3 protein: CASSYAGGRGERYTSELFF. The CDR3 coding sequence is TGTGCCAGCAGTTACGCGGGGGGCAGGGGCGAGCGGTATACTTCGGAGCTGTTTTTT.

The rearrangement uses TRBV6-1 and TRBJ2-3; D may match TRBD1 or TRBD2 (5 bases each). Germline loops: CDR1 MNHNS, CDR2 SASEGT. The CDR3 sequence is 15 residues long. V lost 6 bases, J lost 2 bases, and 15 bases lay in between. This CDR3 is CASSPLRGSTDTQYF. Here the CDR3 DNA reads TGTGCCAGCAGCCCTCTACGGGGCTCCACAGATACGCAGTATTTT.

This clonotype was seen a few times. This sequence joins TRBV20-1 and TRBJ2-3; tentatively, D is TRBD2 (5 bases). Germline V gene sequence: CDR1 DFQATT, CDR2 SNEGSKA (reference sequence). The CDR3 has 14 residues. V lost 7 bases and J lost 1, with 15 bases in between. The CDR3 loop is CSGGGERGTDTQYF. The CDR3 bases are TGCAGTGGTGGAGGAGAGAGGGGCACAGATACGCAGTATTTT.

This clonotype was seen only a few times. The chain joins TRBV3-1 to TRBJ2-2, with D perhaps matching TRBD2 (6 bases). Germline CDR1 reads LGHDT; CDR2 reads YNNKEL (reference sequence). V was clipped by 6 bases and J by 2 bases, with 10 bases between them. The CDR3 loop spans 14 amino acids. In DNA, the CDR3 is TGTGCCAGCAGGGGACTCCAAAACACCGGGGAGCTGTTTTTT. Its protein product is CASRGLQNTGELFF.

This clonotype was seen a few times. The chain recombines TRBV5-6 with TRBJ2-1, with TRBD2 as a possible D gene (6 bases). The CDR3 length is 15 residues. V was pared by 0 bases and J by 5 bases, with 12 bases between. CDR1 is SGHDT and CDR2 is YYEEEE in the germline V gene. The CDR3 bases are TGTGCCAGCAGCTTGGGGGCGGGATGGGACAATGAGCAGTTCTTC. This translates into CASSLGAGWDNEQFF.

Ten or more counts support this clonotype. This rearrangement joins TRBV5-1 to TRBJ1-1; D not resolved. V was cut by 0 bases and J by 3 bases, with 6 bases left in between. This CDR3 is 13 amino acids long. Germline V gene data show CDR1 as SGHRS and CDR2 as YFSETQ. The CDR3 is CASSLDGDTEAFF. The CDR3, as DNA: TGCGCCAGCAGCTTGGATGGGGACACTGAAGCTTTCTTT.

This clonotype was counted many times. V usage is TRBV5-1 and J usage is TRBJ1-2; 8 bases align to TRBD1. The CDR3 has 14 amino acids. CDR1 is SGHRS and CDR2 is YFSETQ in the germline V gene. V dropped 4 bases and J dropped 6; count of bases not matched to a gene: 8. The CDR3 DNA reads as TGCGCCAGCAGCCAACCAGGGACAGGAGATGGCTACACCTTC. This gives the protein CASSQPGTGDGYTF.

The genes are TRBV27 and TRBJ1-2; 11 bases agree with TRBD1. The CDR3 extends over 15 amino acids. V lost 0 bases and J lost 5; bases outside the gene matches: 2. Germline CDR1 MNHEY, CDR2 SMNVEV (reference sequence). CDR3 sequence reads: CASSLSGQGVYGYTF. As DNA, the CDR3 is TGTGCCAGCAGTTTATCGGGACAGGGGGTATATGGCTACACCTTC.

This clonotype showed up just a few times. The chain carries TRBV20-1 and TRBJ2-1; 7 positions agree with TRBD2. Unmatched junction bases numbered 10, after V lost 5 bases and J lost 3 bases. This CDR3 is 15 amino acids long. CDR1 DFQATT and CDR2 SNEGSKA come from the germline V gene (reference sequence). CDR3: CSAGGGIAGYNEQFF. The CDR3 DNA follows: TGCAGTGCTGGAGGAGGGATAGCGGGCTACAATGAGCAGTTCTTC.

This clonotype occurred a few times. This chain joins TRBV7-9 and TRBJ2-2; D is perhaps TRBD2 (6 bases). The length of the CDR3 is 15 residues. The germline V and J ends were trimmed by 5 bases and 4 bases, with 14 bases remaining between them. Per germline, CDR1 SEHNR and CDR2 FQNEAQ (reference sequence). For the CDR3, the DNA is TGTGCCAGCAGCCCCTCTAGCGCCGCCACCGGGGAGCTGTTTTTT. Encoded protein: CASSPSSAATGELFF.

V usage is TRBV7-9 and J usage is TRBJ2-3, with D perhaps TRBD1 (6 bases). The germline V gene has CDR1 SEHNR and CDR2 FQNEAQ (reference sequence). Deletions cut 3 bases from V and 2 bases from J, with 15 bases between. The CDR3 sequence is 16 residues long. CDR3 sequence reads: CASSLGRGTLTDTQYF. The CDR3 DNA follows: TGTGCCAGCAGCTTGGGCAGGGGTACCCTCACAGATACGCAGTATTTT.

DNA of the CDR3: TGTGCCAGCAGTTCTCGGGACAGGGGTTCGCCCGAGCAGTACTTC. As protein: CASSSRDRGSPEQYF. The V and J genes are TRBV27 and TRBJ2-7; 10 nucleotides line up with TRBD1. There are 15 residues in the CDR3. Germline V gives CDR1 MNHEY, CDR2 SMNVEV (reference sequence). V lost 4 bases to trimming and J lost 6 bases; unmatched junction nucleotides: 9.

This clonotype was seen a few times. This chain connects TRBV19 to TRBJ1-5; no clear D gene. CDR3 length: 14 amino acids. Looked up from germline, CDR1 is LNHDA and CDR2 is SQIVND (reference sequence). V lost 6 bases and J lost 0, with 9 bases in between. The CDR3 sequence is CASRQIYSNQPQHF. The CDR3 nucleotides are TGTGCCAGTAGGCAGATTTATAGCAATCAGCCCCAGCATTTT.

This chain's CDR3 is CASSVAVGAKYQETQYF. CDR3 DNA: TGTGCCAGCAGCGTAGCGGTTGGAGCTAAGTACCAAGAGACCCAGTACTTC. The rearrangement links TRBV9 to TRBJ2-5, with D unresolved. The ends were cut back, 0 bases at V and 0 bases at J, with 15 bases in the middle. CDR1 is SGDLS, CDR2 YYNGEE, per germline. The CDR3 length is 17 residues.

The rearrangement links TRBV12-5 to TRBJ2-7, with D uncertain. Germline V gene lookup returns CDR1 LGHNT and CDR2 FRNRAP. Trimming took 2 bases from V and 2 from J, leaving 7 bases between them. This CDR3 comprises 13 residues. In nucleotides, the CDR3 is TGTGCTAGTGGTTTGAACGGAGCCTACGAGCAGTACTTC. Its translation is CASGLNGAYEQYF.